A single sample is the source of the 19 T cell receptor beta chains below, sequenced in a study of blood T cell repertoires in COVID-19. This table comes from immunoSEQ multiplex PCR, and its TCRdb copy is limited to in-frame clones, with some not included. The sample holds about 220,000 clones; around 89% are singletons and the top ten take 3.5%. Material for sequencing was PBMCs or T cells enriched from blood (not recorded which). All receptors derive from a woman between 18 and 30 years old in a cohort exposed to, infected with or recovered from COVID-19 (not recorded which).

J is TRBJ1-2 and V is TRBV3-1 (or the pseudogene TRBV3-2); no firm D call. Germline V CDR1 and CDR2: LGHDT, YNNKEL (reference sequence). This CDR3 spans 12 amino acids. Between the trimmed V and J ends, which lost 5 bases and 7 bases, there was a span of 11 bases. This chain's CDR3 is CASSTLLGGYTF. CDR3 DNA sequence: TGTGCCAGCAGCACCCTTCTCGGTGGCTACACCTTC.

The chain combines TRBV27 with TRBJ2-2; weak D call: TRBD1 (5 bases). The CDR3 is made up of 16 amino acids. The V end lost 1 base, the J end lost 4 bases, and 13 bases lay between the germline ends. Germline CDR1 reads MNHEY; CDR2 reads SMNVEV (reference sequence). CDR3 sequence (DNA): TGTGCCAGCAGTTTATTAGAGACAGCCCTCACCGGGGAGCTGTTTTTT. Amino acids: CASSLLETALTGELFF.

The count of this clone is one. The chain links TRBV19 to TRBJ1-5; possible D gene TRBD1, 5 bases. Germline-derived CDR1 and CDR2 are LNHDA and SQIVND (reference sequence). This CDR3 comprises 15 residues. V lost 6 bases, J lost 2 bases, and 14 bases lay in between. The CDR3 DNA sequence: TGTGCCAGTAGCGGACTCGGGGGACGCAATCAGCCCCAGCATTTT. Translated: CASSGLGGRNQPQHF.

The rearrangement uses TRBV5-4 and TRBJ2-1; TRBD1 aligns across 8 bases. After removal of 0 bases from V and 0 bases from J, the junction contained 11 bases not matched to a gene. The CDR3 is made up of 19 amino acids. Germline V gene sequence: CDR1 SGHNT, CDR2 YYREEE (reference sequence). The CDR3 sequence is CASSLGVRGQPGSYNEQFF. Here the CDR3 DNA reads TGTGCCAGCAGCTTGGGGGTCAGGGGGCAACCGGGCTCCTACAATGAGCAGTTCTTC.

V and J are TRBV13 and TRBJ1-2, with 7 bases matching TRBD1. CDR3 length: 12 amino acids. The junction had 3 bases not matched to a gene; V was cut back by 5 bases and J by 6 bases. Germline V gene sequence: CDR1 PRHDT, CDR2 FYEKMQ (reference sequence). CDR3 sequence (DNA): TGTGCCAGCAGCCCCGGGACAGATGGCTACACCTTC. Its translation is CASSPGTDGYTF.

The chain carries TRBV2 and TRBJ1-1; 7 positions agree with TRBD1. J was trimmed by 8 bases and V by 3 bases; bases with no gene match: 9. In germline, CDR1 is SNHLY, CDR2 FYNNEI. This CDR3 has 14 amino acids. The CDR3 sequence: CASSDPNRGTEAFF. CDR3 DNA: TGTGCCAGCAGTGATCCTAACAGGGGAACGGAAGCTTTCTTT.

This sequence joins TRBV4-1 and TRBJ1-3; D remains ambiguous. CDR3 length: 15 amino acids. In germline, CDR1 is MGHRA, CDR2 YSYEKL. V lost 2 bases and J lost 3, with 11 bases in between. CDR3: CASSQLQTDGNTIYF. CDR3 nucleotide sequence: TGCGCCAGCAGCCAACTTCAGACTGATGGAAACACCATATATTTT.

The chain joins TRBV5-6 to TRBJ1-2; D perhaps matches TRBD1 (5 bases). The CDR3 loop spans 14 amino acids. V lost 0 bases, J lost 8 bases, and 14 bases lay in between. Looked up from germline, CDR1 is SGHDT and CDR2 is YYEEEE. The CDR3 bases are TGTGCCAGCAGCTTGGACAGGTGGACCGGGGGCTACACCTTC. It translates to CASSLDRWTGGYTF.

This clone was recorded only once. The CDR3 sequence: CASSQGQGDGYTF. The CDR3 region has the DNA TGTGCCAGCAGCCAGGGACAGGGTGATGGCTACACCTTC. This chain joins TRBV7-8 and TRBJ1-2; 9 bases align to TRBD1. V lost 5 bases to trimming and J lost 6 bases; unmatched junction nucleotides: 4. The germline CDR1 and CDR2 sequences are SGHVS and FQNEAQ. The CDR3 consists of 13 residues.

This chain connects TRBV9 to TRBJ2-7; 9 nucleotides agree with TRBD1. Trimming removed 0 bases from V and 5 bases from J; junction bases left unmatched: 0. CDR3 length equals 13 residues. Germline-derived CDR1 and CDR2 are SGDLS and YYNGEE. This CDR3 is CASSVGQGDEQYF. The CDR3 coding sequence is TGTGCCAGCAGCGTAGGACAGGGGGACGAGCAGTACTTC.

This chain joins TRBV19 and TRBJ1-1, with 7 bases identical to TRBD1. The CDR3 totals 14 residues. V gave up 4 bases and J gave up 1 base; unmatched junction bases: 3. Germline CDR1 reads LNHDA; CDR2 reads SQIVND (reference sequence). The CDR3 DNA sequence: TGTGCCAGTAGTAGAGGGGGCGCGAACACTGAAGCTTTCTTT. Translating it yields CASSRGGANTEAFF.

The rearrangement uses TRBV5-6 and TRBJ2-2; a possible D gene is TRBD2 (6 bases). From germline, CDR1 is SGHDT and CDR2 YYEEEE. The CDR3 is made up of 16 amino acids. Trimming removed 5 bases at V and 0 bases at J, with 14 bases between. The CDR3 protein is CASSIAVYANTGELFF. The DNA for the CDR3 is TGTGCCAGCAGTATAGCGGTTTACGCGAACACCGGGGAGCTGTTTTTT.

The chain carries TRBV4-1 and TRBJ1-2; D uncertain. V was trimmed by 0 bases and J by 3 bases, leaving 11 bases between them. Looked up from germline, CDR1 is MGHRA and CDR2 is YSYEKL. The CDR3 is 15 amino acids. Here the CDR3 reads CASSQETGTYYGYTF. CDR3 coding DNA: TGCGCCAGCAGCCAAGAGACGGGAACTTACTATGGCTACACCTTC.

The gene calls are TRBV30 and TRBJ2-2, with D unresolved. CDR3 size: 12 residues. Germline lookup yields CDR1 GTSNPN and CDR2 SVGIG (reference sequence). Trimming took 4 bases from V and 3 from J, leaving 6 bases between them. Written as DNA, the CDR3 is TGTGCCTGGACCCCTTACACCGGGGAGCTGTTTTTT. This translates into CAWTPYTGELFF.

The rearrangement joins TRBV4-1 to TRBJ2-1; the D gene is possibly TRBD1 (6 bases). Trimming pared 4 bases from V and 8 bases from J, leaving 21 bases between. The CDR3 totals 16 residues. CDR1 MGHRA and CDR2 YSYEKL come from the germline V gene. The CDR3 loop reads CASSPQGRNRRDEQFF. CDR3 bases: TGCGCCAGCAGCCCTCAGGGGCGTAATCGCCGGGATGAGCAGTTCTTC.

The chain recombines TRBV24-1 with TRBJ2-3, with D possibly matching TRBD2 (5 bases). The V and J ends lost 3 bases and 2 bases respectively, with 8 bases between them. The CDR3 runs 14 residues. Per the germline V gene, CDR1 is KGHDR and CDR2 is SFDVKD. CDR3 region: CATSDSGATDTQYF. DNA for the CDR3: TGTGCCACCAGTGATAGCGGAGCCACAGATACGCAGTATTTT.

The V call is TRBV19, the J call TRBJ1-1; 9 positions match TRBD1. CDR3 size: 14 residues. J gave up 7 bases and V 5 bases, and 8 bases lay outside the gene matches. In germline, CDR1 is LNHDA, CDR2 SQIVND (reference sequence). In DNA, the CDR3 is TGTGCCAGTAGTTCGGGACAGGGAGGGAGTGAAGCTTTCTTT. This translates into CASSSGQGGSEAFF.

This clone occurred once. The rearrangement uses TRBV24-1 and TRBJ2-3; 9 nucleotides align to TRBD1. The CDR3 contains 15 residues. Trimming at V came to 4 bases and at J to 8 bases, leaving 9 bases not matched to a gene. Germline CDR1 reads KGHDR; CDR2 reads SFDVKD. In nucleotides, the CDR3 is TGTGCCACCAGTGACTCCGGGACAGGGTATTCTACGCAGTATTTT. The encoded protein is CATSDSGTGYSTQYF.

This chain uses TRBV7-2 with TRBJ2-1, with D possibly being TRBD2 (5 bases). The CDR3 spans 15 residues. The V gene lost 1 base and the J gene lost 2 bases, with 9 bases spanning the gap. Per the germline V gene, CDR1 is SGHTA and CDR2 is FQGNSA. CDR3 amino acids: CASSLEGLAYNEQFF. The CDR3 nucleotides are TGTGCCAGCAGCTTAGAAGGACTCGCCTACAATGAGCAGTTCTTC.